Described below is a single TCR beta chain sequence and its context. The conserved closing phenylalanine or tryptophan is absent in this CDR3, likely reflecting a read error. Germline CDR1 reads SGHNT; CDR2 reads YYREEE (reference sequence). CDR3 length: 14 amino acids. This entry belongs to a study of T cells in Graves' hyperthyroidism and ophthalmopathy. Study-wide context: Blood from the periphery was taken at initial diagnosis, before any treatment.

TCR beta CDR3 sequences were amplified from RNA transcripts. Initially, a first-round RT-PCR of the TCR CDR3 employed the HTBI primer set. TCRdb reprocessed the multiplex PCR reads via MiXCR and lists one record per CDR3 protein. The sample has about half a million distinct CDR3 sequences, approximately 20% seen once; the top ten hold about half. The J gene is TRBJ1-5, the V gene TRBV5-4; D remains unclear. The clonotype originates from a man between 35 and 55 years old with Graves' ophthalmopathy. Material: blood. The CDR3 region is CTSSNLDSNQPQHL. CDR3 sequence (DNA): TGTACCAGCAGCAACCTGGACAGCAATCAGCCCCAGCATCTT.